Described below is a single T cell receptor beta chain sequence and its context. Germline CDR1 is SGHNT and CDR2 is YYREEE (reference sequence). Trimming left V 4 bases short and J 2 bases short, with 18 bases between. The CDR3 has 16 amino acids. This specimen belongs to a study of blood T cell repertoires in COVID-19. Study-wide context: Italy, Spain and the United States were the sources of the convalescent and acute COVID-19 samples. PBMCs, B-cell-depleted T cells, or T cells provided the cDNA or gDNA that made up the material.

Using immunoSEQ multiplex PCR, the repertoire was profiled, and TCRdb retains in-frame clones only, with some absent. The sample shows around 130,000 clones, roughly four fifths of them seen only once. The clonotype originates from a human donor in a cohort sampled during active COVID-19. The rearrangement uses TRBV5-4 and TRBJ1-2; a possible D gene is TRBD1 (5 bases). The sample comprised peripheral blood. For the CDR3, the DNA is TGTGCCAGCAGCCGACCGGGGGTCGGGTCCAACTATGGCTACACCTTC. Translated, it gives CASSRPGVGSNYGYTF.